One sample yielded the 10 T cell receptor beta chains listed below, sequenced in a study of human T cells and chemical hapten exposure. The authors extracted total RNA from unfractionated whole blood. TCRdb re-analysed the 5' RACE reads in MiXCR, keeping a single row per CDR3 protein. In the table there are tens of thousands of distinct CDR3 sequences, roughly 8% of which are singletons. These receptors were obtained from a male donor in good health.

CDR3: CASSEGQGDYNEQFF. The CDR3 DNA reads as TGTGCCAGCAGTGAAGGTCAGGGGGACTACAATGAGCAGTTCTTC. The chain joins TRBV6-4 to TRBJ2-1, with 7 bases identical to TRBD1. The CDR3 runs 15 residues. V shed 3 bases, J shed 3 bases, and the junction held 5 bases outside the gene matches. Germline lookup yields CDR1 MRHNA and CDR2 SNTAGT.

J is TRBJ1-6 and V is TRBV6-4; TRBD1 might be the D (5 bases). This CDR3 contains 13 residues. V lost 4 bases to trimming and J lost 10 bases, with 11 bases between them. Germline CDR1 and CDR2: MRHNA and SNTAGT. The CDR3 DNA follows: TGTGCCAGCAGTGTCCCAGGGAGCTCACCCCTCCACTTT. Amino acid sequence: CASSVPGSSPLHF.

This clonotype came up many times. The chain combines TRBV20-1 with TRBJ1-2, with 7 bases lining up with TRBD1. Germline CDR1 and CDR2: DFQATT and SNEGSKA (reference sequence). The CDR3 has 15 amino acids. The trim removed 6 bases at V and 5 bases at J, leaving 15 bases unmatched. The CDR3 sequence: CSATSDRARSYGYTF. The CDR3 DNA is TGCAGTGCCACTTCTGACAGGGCACGCTCTTATGGCTACACCTTC.

This chain uses TRBV11-2 with TRBJ2-7, with D perhaps assigned TRBD1 or TRBD2 (5 bases each). The CDR3 is made up of 14 amino acids. Trimming pared 4 bases from V and 3 bases from J, leaving 13 bases between. Germline V gives CDR1 SGHAT, CDR2 FQNNGV. For the CDR3, the DNA is TGTGCCAGCAGCTGGGATCGGGACCACTACGAGCAGTACTTC. Amino acids: CASSWDRDHYEQYF.

This sequence joins TRBV6-6 and TRBJ2-3; possible D gene TRBD1, 6 bases. Germline V gives CDR1 MNHNY, CDR2 SVGAGI (reference sequence). This CDR3 region has 15 residues. Trimming stripped 2 bases from V and 2 bases from J, with 11 bases between. The DNA of the CDR3 is TGTGCCAGCAGTTACCTCGACAGGTACACAGATACGCAGTATTTT. Amino acid sequence: CASSYLDRYTDTQYF.

This chain links TRBV27 with TRBJ1-6, with D possibly matching TRBD1 (5 bases). CDR1 and CDR2 (germline): MNHEY, SMNVEV (reference sequence). This CDR3 has 12 residues. V was shortened by 7 bases and J by 6 bases, with 7 bases between the two germline ends. CDR3 in amino acids: CASTDSNSPLHF. DNA for the CDR3: TGTGCCAGCACCGACAGTAATTCACCCCTCCACTTT.

This clonotype was detected ten times or more. The rearrangement joins TRBV29-1 to TRBJ1-1; D gene ambiguous. V was clipped by 6 bases and J by 3 bases, with 17 bases between them. This CDR3 is built from 14 residues. CDR1 and CDR2 from the germline V gene are SQVTM and ANQGSEA. The CDR3 nucleotides read TGCAGCGTGTGTCCTCAGGAAGGCTACACTGAAGCTTTCTTT. It is translated as CSVCPQEGYTEAFF. The variable domain in full, with the rest retrieved from reference TRBV29-1 and TRBJ1-1, is SAVISQKPSRDICQRGTSLTIQCQVDSQVTMMFWYRQQPGQSLTLIATANQGSEATYESGFVIDKFPISRPNLTFSTLTVSNMSPEDSSIYLCSVCPQEGYTEAFFGQGTRLTVV.

This clonotype showed up many times. This chain links TRBV29-1 with TRBJ2-1; 13 bases are a match to TRBD2. The V gene end was trimmed by 4 bases and the J gene end by 15 bases; junction bases not matched to a gene: 9. Germline V lookup: CDR1 SQVTM, CDR2 ANQGSEA. The CDR3 runs 13 residues. The CDR3 coding sequence is TGCAGCGTTGGGAAGAGTGGACTAGCGGGAGTGTTCTTC. Its protein is CSVGKSGLAGVFF.

This clonotype was seen ten or more times. CDR3 sequence (DNA): TGTGCCAGCAGCCCAGCGGTCTCTGCACTCACTGAAGCTTTCTTT. As protein: CASSPAVSALTEAFF. The V and J genes are TRBV5-4 and TRBJ1-1, with no clear D. This CDR3 comprises 15 residues. CDR1 SGHNT and CDR2 YYREEE come from the germline V gene (reference sequence). Between the trimmed V and J ends, which lost 4 bases and 4 bases, there was a span of 17 bases. The variable domain in full, completed from reference TRBV5-4 and TRBJ1-1, reads ETGVTQSPTHLIKTRGQQVTLRCSSQSGHNTVSWYQQALGQGPQFIFQYYREEENGRGNFPPRFSGLQFPNYSSELNVNALELDDSALYLCASSPAVSALTEAFFGQGTRLTVV.

This clonotype has ten or more counts. V usage is TRBV5-1 and J usage is TRBJ1-1, with 7 nucleotides matching TRBD1. The germline V gene encodes CDR1 SGHRS and CDR2 YFSETQ. With 3 bases clipped from V and 3 bases from J, the junction kept 5 bases outside the gene matches. This CDR3 has 14 amino acids. The CDR3 region is CASSSAGGYTEAFF. The CDR3, as DNA: TGCGCCAGCAGCTCGGCAGGGGGATACACTGAAGCTTTCTTT.